A selection of T cell receptor beta chains follows, all from one sample in a study of blood T cell repertoires in COVID-19. Assay: immunoSEQ multiplex PCR; the TCRdb copy retains only in-frame clones and omits some. Among a few hundred thousand clones listed, around 78% were seen once. Sequenced material: peripheral blood. The receptors shown here come from a man aged 55-75 years who had recovered from COVID-19. The CDR3 runs from the conserved cysteine through the conserved F or W. A D gene is named only where the DNA matches it firmly. Clone sizes are given selectively: once, few, many, or a class where the clone is expanded.

v_call: TRBV7-9; j_call: TRBJ2-7; d_call: .; clone_size: .; cdr3_nt: TGTGCCAGCAGCTTAAGGGGGTACGAGCAGTACTTC; cdr3_aa: CASSLRGYEQYF
v_call: TRBV7-2; j_call: TRBJ2-1; d_call: TRBD2; clone_size: .; cdr3_nt: TGTGCCAGCAGCTTAGTTACGTTTATAGCGGGGGGCAACAATGAGCAGTTCTTC; cdr3_aa: CASSLVTFIAGGNNEQFF
v_call: TRBV6-5; j_call: TRBJ2-7; d_call: TRBD1; clone_size: .; cdr3_nt: TGTGCCAGCAGCTCAACAGGGGCCCCCTACGAGCAGTACTTC; cdr3_aa: CASSSTGAPYEQYF
v_call: TRBV30; j_call: TRBJ1-2; d_call: .; clone_size: .; cdr3_nt: TGTGCCTGGAGTCTTCCGGGGAACTATGGCTACACCTTC; cdr3_aa: CAWSLPGNYGYTF
v_call: TRBV7-9; j_call: TRBJ2-2; d_call: .; clone_size: .; cdr3_nt: TGTGCCAGCAGCTTAATTACGGGGAGAACCGGGGAGCTGTTTTTT; cdr3_aa: CASSLITGRTGELFF
v_call: TRBV28; j_call: TRBJ2-1; d_call: TRBD1; clone_size: once; cdr3_nt: TGTGCCAGCAGTCCAGCCGGGACAGGGGGACACAATGAGCAGTTCTTC; cdr3_aa: CASSPAGTGGHNEQFF
v_call: TRBV7-2; j_call: TRBJ2-3; d_call: .; clone_size: .; cdr3_nt: TGTGCCAGCAGCTTAGCGGGGGGGCCGACAGATACGCAGTATTTT; cdr3_aa: CASSLAGGPTDTQYF
v_call: TRBV12-3/TRBV12-4; j_call: TRBJ2-5; d_call: .; clone_size: .; cdr3_nt: TGTGCCAGCAGTACGGGGATACAAGAGACCCAGTACTTC; cdr3_aa: CASSTGIQETQYF
v_call: TRBV30; j_call: TRBJ2-7; d_call: .; clone_size: .; cdr3_nt: TGTGCCTGGGGGAGACAGAGCTCCTACGAGCAGTACTTC; cdr3_aa: CAWGRQSSYEQYF
v_call: TRBV6-1; j_call: TRBJ1-3; d_call: .; clone_size: .; cdr3_nt: TGTGCCAGCAGTGAAGGGGCCCTCTCTGGAAACACCATATATTTT; cdr3_aa: CASSEGALSGNTIYF
v_call: TRBV28; j_call: TRBJ2-7; d_call: TRBD1; clone_size: few; cdr3_nt: TGTGCCAGCAGTTTAAGGACAGGGCCCCCCTACGAGCAGTACTTC; cdr3_aa: CASSLRTGPPYEQYF
v_call: TRBV5-8; j_call: TRBJ1-2; d_call: TRBD1; clone_size: .; cdr3_nt: TGTGCCAGCAGCTTGGTTGGGACAGTCACCGAGAATGCCTTC; cdr3_aa: CASSLVGTVTENAF
v_call: TRBV9; j_call: TRBJ1-2; d_call: .; clone_size: .; cdr3_nt: TGTGCCAGCAGCGTAGACCAGGGTAGTAACTATGGCTACACCTTC; cdr3_aa: CASSVDQGSNYGYTF
v_call: TRBV21-1; j_call: TRBJ1-5; d_call: .; clone_size: .; cdr3_nt: TGTGCCAGCCTCGACAGGGGGCGAGCCCTTGTCAATCAGCCCCAGCATTTT; cdr3_aa: CASLDRGRALVNQPQHF
v_call: TRBV19; j_call: TRBJ2-2; d_call: TRBD2; clone_size: many; cdr3_nt: TGTGCCAGTACCATTAGCGGGAGGGGAACCGGGGAGCTGTTTTTT; cdr3_aa: CASTISGRGTGELFF
v_call: TRBV2; j_call: TRBJ2-1; d_call: TRBD1; clone_size: .; cdr3_nt: TGTGCCAGCAGTGATGGGCAGGGGGCTCGTGAGCAGTTCTTC; cdr3_aa: CASSDGQGAREQFF
v_call: TRBV5-4; j_call: TRBJ2-7; d_call: TRBD1; clone_size: once; cdr3_nt: TGTGCCAGCAGCTTGGAGGGACAGGGGGCGCGAGAGCAGTACTTC; cdr3_aa: CASSLEGQGAREQYF
v_call: TRBV29-1; j_call: TRBJ1-1; d_call: TRBD1; clone_size: .; cdr3_nt: TGCAGCGTCCGTCCCGGGACAGGGATGAACACTGAAGCTTTCTTT; cdr3_aa: CSVRPGTGMNTEAFF
v_call: TRBV12-3/TRBV12-4; j_call: TRBJ2-7; d_call: TRBD1; clone_size: few; cdr3_nt: TGTGCCAGCAGTAGGGGACAGTTCTACGAGCAGTACTTC; cdr3_aa: CASSRGQFYEQYF
v_call: TRBV6-5; j_call: TRBJ1-1; d_call: TRBD1; clone_size: .; cdr3_nt: TGTGCCAGCAGGGATAGGGACAGGGAGACTGAAGCTTTCTTT; cdr3_aa: CASRDRDRETEAFF
v_call: TRBV27; j_call: TRBJ1-1; d_call: .; clone_size: .; cdr3_nt: TGTGCCAGCAGTCCTAACAGGGTTGGGGGCACTGAAGCTTTCTTT; cdr3_aa: CASSPNRVGGTEAFF